This TCR beta chain stems from a study of shared clonotypes between healthy human individuals (dated by TCRdb to the early 2020s). With respect to the entire study: A couple of women and a few men aged 18 to 49 years were included in the cohort. To increase sequencing depth and limit assay-specific biases, different laboratories used diverse techniques to prepare libraries and sequence TCR repertoires. For each donor, three plates each were used for CD4 naive and CD4 memory, two plates were used for CD8 naive, and one plate was used for CD8 memory. Between about 0.8 and 9.5 billion PBMCs per donor were obtained by leukapheresis. To estimate repertoire size and how much clonotypes are shared between individuals, the study performed deep sequencing of blood TCR repertoires from 4 to 6 healthy adults. Results the study describes overall, beyond this receptor: Based on pairwise subsampling, the degree of clonotype sharing among donors was expected to be affected by sequencing depth. Approximately 5% of naive CD4, 3.5% of naive CD8, approximately 2.2% of memory CD4, and about 0.4% of memory CD8 clonotypes were shared across several donors. Compared with non-shared clonotypes, the clonotypes found in all four sorted-subset donors had higher generation probabilities. Only blood was sampled, and tissue TCR repertoires likely differ from those in blood. The small number of donors limited the genetic and exposure-history diversity represented. Naive subsets generally had larger estimated clonotype richness than memory subsets. Incomplete sequencing was indicated by rarefaction of sorted-subset datasets, despite the large sequencing depth.

For the CD8 naive samples, CD45RO-negative cells were positively selected for CCR7, yielding a CD45RA+CCR7+ population from which TemRA cells were excluded. The donors were healthy, HIV-negative adults with no recently reported acute infections or vaccinations. Only Caucasian adults living in Nashville, Tennessee, USA were represented among the donors. Blood was collected by leukapheresis, and PBMCs were isolated by Ficoll-Histopaque density gradient centrifugation and then cryopreserved in liquid nitrogen vapor phase. Analytical flow cytometry was used to check the purity and quantity of every magnetically sorted T cell population. Genomic DNA was isolated from each sorted fraction and quantified by UV absorbance on a Nanodrop 2000c. Details on this clone: The target of this receptor is not known. Per-base quality was not reported, and no clone a single base away is much larger than it.

Spanning cysteine to phenylalanine, the CDR3 consists of 15 amino acids. This entry keeps only the CDR3 DNA: 45 bases, framed from base 1. V is pared back by 2 bases and J by 3 bases, with 14 bases lying between the germline termini. As encoded in the germline V gene (reference sequence), CDR1 is SEHNR while CDR2 is FQNEAQ. Using the deep immunoSEQ assay, multiplex PCR amplified TCR CDR3 regions from genomic DNA. Extracted genomic DNA from each cell subset was distributed evenly across all wells of several immunoSEQ 96-well plates, and each plate was treated as a replicate. For sorted subsets, each replicate PCR was loaded with about 0.2 ug genomic DNA, equivalent to approximately 33,000 T cell genomes. The purified libraries were quantified using a Qubit 3.0 fluorometer, sized with a Bioanalyzer 2100, and then quantified again using the KAPA Library Quantification kit. Every immunoSEQ 96-well plate was sequenced on a separate single-read 150-cycle Illumina NextSeq 550 flow cell. As for the authors' bioinformatics: Because only junctional sequences without quality scores were contained in the immunoSEQ output, filtering matching that applied to full-length reads could not be performed. Sequences were annotated with PyIR, a Python wrapper for IgBLAST v1.9, using IMGT germline references to assign V/J genes and CDR3. Any read was removed if the V/J assignment was weak (E-value above 1e-6), the CDR3 was missing, or the read contained stop codons, out-of-frame junctions, or ambiguous translated residues. V3J clonotypes were defined as sequences sharing the same inferred V gene, J gene, and CDR3 amino acid sequence. The percentage overlap between two repertoires was calculated by dividing the number of shared unique clonotypes by the size of the smaller repertoire. Repertoire richness was assessed with RTK rarefaction, the Chao1 estimator, and Recon v2.1 estimates of unobserved clonotypes. Generation probabilities for all TCRbeta clonotypes obtained by the gDNA method from a handful of donors were computed using OLGA. Sourced from immuneACCESS, this table was stored by TCRdb with only in-frame sequences that have V and J called. A share of the clones is absent; for the studies checked, an unresolved V gene accounts for under half, and the remainder has no known explanation. The V and J calls and clone size come from that table; D and trimming were worked out from the DNA. This sample comprises roughly 2,000,000 clones, 93% of them detected only once. The ten largest clonotypes hold more than 1.5% of the sample.

The clonotype originates from a man aged 18 to 30 in good health. Some clones in this sample may be carry-over from other donors' samples. Sequenced: naive CD8+ T cells from PBMCs. The cell subset or site label of this sample denotes: CD45RA+CCR7+. The sequence joins TRBV7-9 to TRBJ2-7; the D region is possibly TRBD1 or TRBD2, each matching across 5 bases. The CDR3 reads as follows: CASSLNAGAIYEQYF. The nucleotide sequence is TGTGCCAGCAGCTTAAATGCCGGGGCCATCTACGAGCAGTACTTC.